These T cell receptor beta chains were read from a single sample in a study of technical replicates of blood from a handful of donors. Profiling relied on immunoSEQ multiplex PCR, and the TCRdb table lists in-frame clones only, not all of them. The sample consists of 55,000 to 75,000 clones, just under 95% of them appearing once. Sequenced: PBMCs. These receptors came from a human donor in good health. Some clones in this sample may be carry-over from other donors' samples. Each CDR3 is given with its conserved first and last residue. D genes are given only for firm matches. Where a row states a size, it is once, few, many or the class of an expanded clone; other rows omit it.

V,D,size,J,CDR3,DNA
TRBV12-5,TRBD1,.,TRBJ1-1,CASGKPGQGLWNTEAFF,TGTGCTAGTGGAAAACCGGGACAGGGTTTATGGAACACTGAAGCTTTCTTT
TRBV29-1,.,.,TRBJ1-2,CSVGPWDTNYGYTF,TGCAGCGTGGGCCCTTGGGACACAAACTATGGCTACACCTTC
TRBV5-6,.,.,TRBJ2-7,CASSSTYEQYF,TGTGCCAGCAGCTCCACCTACGAGCAGTACTTC
TRBV5-6,.,.,TRBJ1-2,CASSLITANYGYTF,TGTGCCAGCAGCTTGATAACAGCTAACTATGGCTACACCTTC
TRBV7-9,TRBD1,.,TRBJ1-1,CASSWGQANTEAFF,TGTGCCAGCAGCTGGGGACAGGCAAACACTGAAGCTTTCTTT
TRBV9,TRBD2,.,TRBJ2-5,CASSVTSGGETQYF,TGTGCCAGCAGCGTAACCAGCGGGGGTGAGACCCAGTACTTC
TRBV10-2,TRBD1,.,TRBJ1-4,CASSDQTGAGEKLFF,TGCGCCAGCAGTGACCAGACAGGGGCGGGAGAAAAACTGTTTTTT
TRBV19,.,.,TRBJ1-6,CASIPSKSDGNSPLHF,TGTGCCAGTATTCCAAGTAAGAGCGACGGTAATTCACCCCTCCACTTT
TRBV5-1,TRBD1,once,TRBJ2-1,CASSSSNPGQGSYNEQFF,TGCGCCAGCAGCTCGAGTAACCCGGGACAGGGATCCTACAATGAGCAGTTCTTC
TRBV9,.,.,TRBJ1-5,CASSVGGVAQPQHF,TGTGCCAGCAGCGTAGGGGGCGTAGCCCAGCCCCAGCATTTT
TRBV13,.,.,TRBJ2-7,CASSLGRGSSYEQYF,TGTGCCAGCAGCTTAGGAAGGGGATCGTCCTACGAGCAGTACTTC
TRBV5-8,TRBD1,.,TRBJ2-3,CASSLAGTGVFHTQYF,TGTGCCAGCAGCTTGGCTGGGACAGGGGTGTTTCATACGCAGTATTTT
TRBV5-5,TRBD2,.,TRBJ2-1,CASSSGLAYNEQFF,TGTGCCAGCAGCTCGGGACTAGCTTACAATGAGCAGTTCTTC
TRBV7-5,.,.,TRBJ2-5,CVRSLGSGGPEETQYF,TGTGTCAGAAGCTTAGGTAGCGGGGGCCCGGAGGAGACCCAGTACTTC
TRBV4-1,TRBD1,.,TRBJ2-2,CASSRRDRGAGELFF,TGCGCCAGCAGCCGGAGGGACAGGGGCGCCGGGGAGCTGTTTTTT
TRBV18,.,.,TRBJ1-6,CASSPWGHGATDSPLHF,TGTGCCAGCTCACCCTGGGGACATGGGGCTACTGATTCACCCCTCCACTTT
TRBV19,.,.,TRBJ1-5,CASQERRQPQHF,TGTGCCAGCCAAGAAAGGAGGCAGCCCCAGCATTTT
TRBV4-3,.,.,TRBJ1-4,CASSQGSQGVGKLFF,TGCGCCAGCAGCCAAGGGAGTCAGGGCGTAGGAAAACTGTTTTTT
TRBV13,TRBD2,.,TRBJ2-3,CASSFFLSAGGTDTQYF,TGTGCCAGCAGCTTCTTTCTTTCGGCGGGAGGGACAGATACGCAGTATTTT
TRBV7-2,.,.,TRBJ1-1,CASSLDGGGTEAFF,TGTGCCAGCAGCTTAGATGGGGGAGGGACTGAAGCTTTCTTT
TRBV7-8,TRBD1,.,TRBJ1-1,CASSLDRGREAFF,TGTGCCAGCAGCTTAGACAGGGGGCGTGAAGCTTTCTTT
TRBV5-1,TRBD1,.,TRBJ2-3,CASSLTGTGLNTQYF,TGCGCCAGCAGCTTGACCGGGACAGGGCTCAATACGCAGTATTTT
TRBV5-1,TRBD1,.,TRBJ1-2,CASSGAQGASNYGYTF,TGCGCCAGCAGCGGCGCACAGGGGGCGTCAAACTATGGCTACACCTTC
TRBV7-2,.,.,TRBJ2-1,CASSFPGLAYNEQFF,TGTGCCAGCAGCTTCCCGGGACTCGCGTACAATGAGCAGTTCTTC
TRBV6-4,TRBD2,.,TRBJ2-1,CASSPSGGAGEQFF,TGTGCCAGCAGTCCTAGCGGGGGGGCAGGTGAGCAGTTCTTC
TRBV5-1,TRBD2,once,TRBJ2-5,CASSLASGLAGNQETQYF,TGCGCCAGCAGCTTGGCTTCCGGACTAGCGGGGAACCAAGAGACCCAGTACTTC
TRBV7-2,TRBD2,.,TRBJ2-5,CASSLTTAGGQETQYF,TGTGCCAGCAGCTTAACAACAGCGGGGGGGCAAGAGACCCAGTACTTC
TRBV7-9,.,.,TRBJ1-1,CASSLGRGENTEAFF,TGTGCCAGCAGCTTGGGCCGGGGGGAAAACACTGAAGCTTTCTTT